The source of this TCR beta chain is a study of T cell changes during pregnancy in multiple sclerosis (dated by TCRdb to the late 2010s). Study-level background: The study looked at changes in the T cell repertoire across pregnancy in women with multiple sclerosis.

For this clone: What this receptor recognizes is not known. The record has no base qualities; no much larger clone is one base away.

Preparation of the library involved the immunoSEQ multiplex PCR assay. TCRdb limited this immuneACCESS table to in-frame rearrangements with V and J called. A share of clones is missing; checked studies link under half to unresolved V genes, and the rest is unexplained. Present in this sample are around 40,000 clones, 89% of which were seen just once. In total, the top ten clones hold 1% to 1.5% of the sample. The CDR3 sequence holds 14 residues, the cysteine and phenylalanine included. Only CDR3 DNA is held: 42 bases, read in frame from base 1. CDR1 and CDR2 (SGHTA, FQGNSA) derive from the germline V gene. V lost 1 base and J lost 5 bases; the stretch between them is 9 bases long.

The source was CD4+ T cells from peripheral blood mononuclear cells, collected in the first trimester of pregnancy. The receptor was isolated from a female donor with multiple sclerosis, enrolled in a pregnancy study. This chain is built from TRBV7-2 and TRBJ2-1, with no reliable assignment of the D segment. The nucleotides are TGTGCCAGCAGCTTAGAACTGAACCACAATGAGCAGTTCTTC. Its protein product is CASSLELNHNEQFF. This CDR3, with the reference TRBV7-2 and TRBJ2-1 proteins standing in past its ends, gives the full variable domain GAGVSQSPSNKVTEKGKDVELRCDPISGHTALYWYRQSLGQGLEFLIYFQGNSAPDKSGLPSDRFSAERTGGSVSTLTIQRTQQEDSAVYLCASSLELNHNEQFFGPGTRLTVL.